The present entry profiles one TCR beta chain with its context. A second PCR, run for about 6 to 11 cycles, used a sample-barcoded 5' primer plus a J-beta primer mix. TCRdb used MiXCR to reprocess the 5' RACE reads, holding one entry per CDR3 protein. The table lists hundreds of thousands of distinct CDR3 sequences, approximately 22% of them singletons. These data belong to a study of blood T cells in healthy people across ages. The CDR3 is made up of 17 amino acids. Germline V gives CDR1 SGHRS, CDR2 YFSETQ. Unmatched junction bases numbered 12, after V lost 0 bases and J lost 7 bases. The sample was blood. This chain uses TRBV5-1 with TRBJ2-3; 9 bases are shared with TRBD2. This receptor was obtained from a man in his 70s in good health. Here the CDR3 DNA reads TGCGCCAGCAGCTTGGGCAATAGCGGGGGCGATCTGAATACGCAGTATTTT. Translation gives CASSLGNSGGDLNTQYF.